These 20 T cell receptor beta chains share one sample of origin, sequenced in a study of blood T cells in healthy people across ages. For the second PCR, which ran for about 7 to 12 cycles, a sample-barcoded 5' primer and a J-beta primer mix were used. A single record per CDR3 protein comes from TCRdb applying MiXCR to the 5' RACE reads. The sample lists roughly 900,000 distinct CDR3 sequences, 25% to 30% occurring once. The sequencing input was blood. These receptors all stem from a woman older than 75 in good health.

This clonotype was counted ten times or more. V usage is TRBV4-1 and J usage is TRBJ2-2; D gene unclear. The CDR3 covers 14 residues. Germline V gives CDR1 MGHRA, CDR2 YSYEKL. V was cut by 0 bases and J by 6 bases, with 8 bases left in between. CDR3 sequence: CASSQDSGSGELFF. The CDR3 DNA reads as TGCGCCAGCAGCCAAGATAGTGGGTCCGGGGAGCTGTTTTTT.

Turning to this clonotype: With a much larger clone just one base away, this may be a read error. This CDR3 is CASSLRRLAGYDEQFF. The CDR3 coding sequence is TGTGCCAGCAGCTTACGGAGACTAGCGGGTTACGATGAGCAGTTCTTC. This chain uses TRBV7-8 with TRBJ2-1, with 10 nucleotides matching TRBD2. The CDR3 is 16 amino acids. Trimming at V came to 2 bases and at J to 8 bases, leaving 9 bases not matched to a gene. Germline V CDR1 and CDR2: SGHVS, FQNEAQ. Based on the CDR3 plus reference TRBV7-8 and TRBJ2-1, the full variable domain is GAGVSQSPRYKVAKRGQDVALRCDPISGHVSLFWYQQALGQGPEFLTYFQNEAQLDKSGLPSDRFFAERPEGSVSTLKIQRTQQEDSAVYLCASSLRRLAGYDEQFFGPGTRLTVL.

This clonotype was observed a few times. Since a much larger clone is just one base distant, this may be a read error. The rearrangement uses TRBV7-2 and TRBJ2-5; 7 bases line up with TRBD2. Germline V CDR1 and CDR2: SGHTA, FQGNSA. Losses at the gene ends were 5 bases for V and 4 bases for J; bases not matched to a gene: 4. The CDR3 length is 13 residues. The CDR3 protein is CASSEERGETQYF. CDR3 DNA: TGTGCCAGCAGCGAGGAGCGGGGAGAGACCCAGTACTTC. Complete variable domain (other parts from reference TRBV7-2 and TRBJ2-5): GAGVSQSPSNKVTEKGKDVELRCDPISGHTALYWYRQSLGQGLEFLIYFQGNSAPDKSGLPSDRFSAERTGGSVSTLTIQRTQQEDSAVYLCASSEERGETQYFGPGTRLLVL.

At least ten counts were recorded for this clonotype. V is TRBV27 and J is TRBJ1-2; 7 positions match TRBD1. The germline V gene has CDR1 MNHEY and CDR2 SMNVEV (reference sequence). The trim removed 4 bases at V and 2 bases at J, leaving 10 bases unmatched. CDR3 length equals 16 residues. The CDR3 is CASSSGQFRMNYGYTF. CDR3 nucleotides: TGTGCCAGCAGTTCGGGACAGTTTAGGATGAACTATGGCTACACCTTC.

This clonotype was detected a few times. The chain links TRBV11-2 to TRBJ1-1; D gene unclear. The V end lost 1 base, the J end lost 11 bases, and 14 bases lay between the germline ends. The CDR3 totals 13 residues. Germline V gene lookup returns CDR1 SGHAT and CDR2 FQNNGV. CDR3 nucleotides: TGTGCCAGCAGCTTAGGCTTACAGTATAGGGCTTTCTTT. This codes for CASSLGLQYRAFF.

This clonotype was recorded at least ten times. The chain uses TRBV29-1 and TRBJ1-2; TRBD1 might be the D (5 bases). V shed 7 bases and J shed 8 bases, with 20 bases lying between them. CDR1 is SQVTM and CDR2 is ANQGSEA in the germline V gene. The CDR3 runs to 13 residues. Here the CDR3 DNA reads TGCAGCGCCGGACATTTCCGGGTCGGCGGCTACACCTTC. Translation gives CSAGHFRVGGYTF.

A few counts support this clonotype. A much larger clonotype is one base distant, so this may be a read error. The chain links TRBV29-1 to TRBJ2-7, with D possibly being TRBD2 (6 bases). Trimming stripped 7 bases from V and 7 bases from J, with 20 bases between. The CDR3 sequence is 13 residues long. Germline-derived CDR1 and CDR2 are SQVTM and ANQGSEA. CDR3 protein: CSAPQRRGNEQYF. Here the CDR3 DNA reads TGCAGCGCTCCCCAGCGGAGGGGTAATGAGCAGTACTTC.

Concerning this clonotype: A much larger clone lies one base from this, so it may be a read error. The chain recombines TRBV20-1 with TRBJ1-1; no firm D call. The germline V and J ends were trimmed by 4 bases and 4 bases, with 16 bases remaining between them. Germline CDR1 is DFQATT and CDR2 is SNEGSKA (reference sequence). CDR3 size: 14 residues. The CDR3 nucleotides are TGCAGTGCTACAGATACAGAGGGCAGCACTGAAGCTTTCTTT. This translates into CSATDTEGSTEAFF.

CDR3: CATRTGDAGANVLTF. The CDR3 DNA sequence: TGTGCCACGAGGACAGGGGACGCCGGGGCCAACGTCCTGACTTTC. The chain recombines TRBV15 with TRBJ2-6; TRBD1 aligns across 9 bases. The germline gives CDR1 LNHNV, CDR2 YYDKDF (reference sequence). The CDR3 covers 15 residues. The ends lost 9 bases at V and 4 bases at J; junction bases unmatched: 7.

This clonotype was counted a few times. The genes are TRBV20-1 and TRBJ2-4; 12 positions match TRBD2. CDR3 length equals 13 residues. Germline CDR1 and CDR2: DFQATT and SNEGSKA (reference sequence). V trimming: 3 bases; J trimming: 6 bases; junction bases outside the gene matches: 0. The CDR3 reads CSARGLAGNIQYF. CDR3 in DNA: TGCAGTGCTAGGGGACTAGCGGGAAACATTCAGTACTTC.

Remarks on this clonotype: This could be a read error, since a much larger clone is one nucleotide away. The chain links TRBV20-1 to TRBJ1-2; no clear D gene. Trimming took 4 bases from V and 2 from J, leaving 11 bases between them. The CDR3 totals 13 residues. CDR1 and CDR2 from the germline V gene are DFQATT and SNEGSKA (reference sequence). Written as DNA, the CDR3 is TGCAGTGCTATATTCCGGCAGAACTATGGCTACACCTTC. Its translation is CSAIFRQNYGYTF.

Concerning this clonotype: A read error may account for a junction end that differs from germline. Written as DNA, the CDR3 is TGCGCCAGCAGCCAAGTAAGGGCAGGAGGGGTTGCTGAGCAGTTCTTC. Protein product: CASSQVRAGGVAEQFF. This chain uses TRBV3-1 with TRBJ2-1; a weak D match, TRBD2 (6 bases). This CDR3 has 16 residues. From germline, CDR1 is LGHDT and CDR2 YNNKEL (reference sequence).

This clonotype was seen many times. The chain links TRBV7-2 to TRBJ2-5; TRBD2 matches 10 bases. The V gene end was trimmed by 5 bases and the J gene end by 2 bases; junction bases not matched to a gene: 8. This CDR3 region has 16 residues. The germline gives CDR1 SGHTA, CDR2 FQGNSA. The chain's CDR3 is CASSDRGLALQETQYF. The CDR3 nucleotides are TGTGCCAGCAGCGACAGGGGACTAGCGTTACAAGAGACCCAGTACTTC.

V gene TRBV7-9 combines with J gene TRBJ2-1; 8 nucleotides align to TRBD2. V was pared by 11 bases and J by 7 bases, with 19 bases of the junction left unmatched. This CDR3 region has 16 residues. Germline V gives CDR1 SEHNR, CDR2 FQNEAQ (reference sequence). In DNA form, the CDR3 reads TGTGCCGGCGTAACTGCAAGCGGGGGTGGTGGGAATGAGCAGTTCTTC. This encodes CAGVTASGGGGNEQFF. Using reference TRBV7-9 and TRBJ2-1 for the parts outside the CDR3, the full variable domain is DTGVSQNPRHKITKRGQNVTFRCDPISEHNRLYWYRQTLGQGPEFLTYFQNEAQLEKSRLLSDRFSAERPKGSFSTLEIQRTEQGDSAMYLCAGVTASGGGGNEQFFGPGTRLTVL.

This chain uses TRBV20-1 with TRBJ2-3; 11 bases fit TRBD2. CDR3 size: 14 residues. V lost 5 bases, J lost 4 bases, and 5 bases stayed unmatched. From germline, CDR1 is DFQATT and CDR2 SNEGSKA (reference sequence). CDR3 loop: CSADTSGSADTQYF. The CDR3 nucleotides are TGCAGTGCTGACACTAGCGGGAGTGCAGATACGCAGTATTTT.

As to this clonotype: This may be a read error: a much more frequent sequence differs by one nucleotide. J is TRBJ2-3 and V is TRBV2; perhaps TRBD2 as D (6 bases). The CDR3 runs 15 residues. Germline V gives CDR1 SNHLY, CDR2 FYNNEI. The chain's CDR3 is CAGSAGAGSTDTQYF. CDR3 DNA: TGTGCCGGCAGTGCAGGCGCGGGGTCCACAGATACGCAGTATTTT.

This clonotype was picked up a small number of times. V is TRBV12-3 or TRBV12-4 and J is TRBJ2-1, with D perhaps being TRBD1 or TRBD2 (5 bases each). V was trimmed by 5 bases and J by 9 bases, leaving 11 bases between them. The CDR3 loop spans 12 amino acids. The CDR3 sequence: CASSIFGGEQFF. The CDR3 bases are TGTGCCAGCAGTATCTTTGGGGGTGAGCAGTTCTTC.

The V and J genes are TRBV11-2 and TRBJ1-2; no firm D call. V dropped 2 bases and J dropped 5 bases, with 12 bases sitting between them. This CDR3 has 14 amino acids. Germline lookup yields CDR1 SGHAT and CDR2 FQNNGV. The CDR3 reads CASSLLRAKYGYTF. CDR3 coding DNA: TGTGCCAGCAGCTTACTCCGGGCAAAGTATGGCTACACCTTC.

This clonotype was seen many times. CDR3 nucleotides: TGTGCCACCAGCAGAGGTGCCCCCCTTTACGAGCAGTACTTC. This gives the protein CATSRGAPLYEQYF. This chain uses TRBV15 with TRBJ2-7, with unresolved D. Germline V gene lookup returns CDR1 LNHNV and CDR2 YYDKDF (reference sequence). The CDR3 loop spans 14 amino acids. Trimming left V 1 base short and J 4 bases short, with 11 bases between.

The CDR3 region is CAREKQGIAKNIQYF. The CDR3 DNA sequence: TGCGCCAGAGAAAAGCAGGGGATAGCCAAAAACATTCAGTACTTC. The V gene is TRBV10-1, the J gene TRBJ2-4, with D possibly matching TRBD1 (6 bases). This CDR3 has 15 amino acids. V lost 9 bases and J 0 bases, leaving 15 bases between the germline ends. Germline CDR1 WNHNN, CDR2 SYGVQD (reference sequence).